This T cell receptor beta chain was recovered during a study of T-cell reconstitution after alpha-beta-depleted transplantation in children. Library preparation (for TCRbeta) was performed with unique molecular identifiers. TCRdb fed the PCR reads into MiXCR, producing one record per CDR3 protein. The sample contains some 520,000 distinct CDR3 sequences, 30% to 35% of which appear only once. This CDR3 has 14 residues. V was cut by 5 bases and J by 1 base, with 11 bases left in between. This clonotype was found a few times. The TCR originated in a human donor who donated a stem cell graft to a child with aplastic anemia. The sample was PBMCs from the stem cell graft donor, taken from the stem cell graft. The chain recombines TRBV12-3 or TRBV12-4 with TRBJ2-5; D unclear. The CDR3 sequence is CASSPKVIQETQYF. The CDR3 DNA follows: TGTGCCAGCAGTCCGAAGGTGATCCAAGAGACCCAGTACTTC.